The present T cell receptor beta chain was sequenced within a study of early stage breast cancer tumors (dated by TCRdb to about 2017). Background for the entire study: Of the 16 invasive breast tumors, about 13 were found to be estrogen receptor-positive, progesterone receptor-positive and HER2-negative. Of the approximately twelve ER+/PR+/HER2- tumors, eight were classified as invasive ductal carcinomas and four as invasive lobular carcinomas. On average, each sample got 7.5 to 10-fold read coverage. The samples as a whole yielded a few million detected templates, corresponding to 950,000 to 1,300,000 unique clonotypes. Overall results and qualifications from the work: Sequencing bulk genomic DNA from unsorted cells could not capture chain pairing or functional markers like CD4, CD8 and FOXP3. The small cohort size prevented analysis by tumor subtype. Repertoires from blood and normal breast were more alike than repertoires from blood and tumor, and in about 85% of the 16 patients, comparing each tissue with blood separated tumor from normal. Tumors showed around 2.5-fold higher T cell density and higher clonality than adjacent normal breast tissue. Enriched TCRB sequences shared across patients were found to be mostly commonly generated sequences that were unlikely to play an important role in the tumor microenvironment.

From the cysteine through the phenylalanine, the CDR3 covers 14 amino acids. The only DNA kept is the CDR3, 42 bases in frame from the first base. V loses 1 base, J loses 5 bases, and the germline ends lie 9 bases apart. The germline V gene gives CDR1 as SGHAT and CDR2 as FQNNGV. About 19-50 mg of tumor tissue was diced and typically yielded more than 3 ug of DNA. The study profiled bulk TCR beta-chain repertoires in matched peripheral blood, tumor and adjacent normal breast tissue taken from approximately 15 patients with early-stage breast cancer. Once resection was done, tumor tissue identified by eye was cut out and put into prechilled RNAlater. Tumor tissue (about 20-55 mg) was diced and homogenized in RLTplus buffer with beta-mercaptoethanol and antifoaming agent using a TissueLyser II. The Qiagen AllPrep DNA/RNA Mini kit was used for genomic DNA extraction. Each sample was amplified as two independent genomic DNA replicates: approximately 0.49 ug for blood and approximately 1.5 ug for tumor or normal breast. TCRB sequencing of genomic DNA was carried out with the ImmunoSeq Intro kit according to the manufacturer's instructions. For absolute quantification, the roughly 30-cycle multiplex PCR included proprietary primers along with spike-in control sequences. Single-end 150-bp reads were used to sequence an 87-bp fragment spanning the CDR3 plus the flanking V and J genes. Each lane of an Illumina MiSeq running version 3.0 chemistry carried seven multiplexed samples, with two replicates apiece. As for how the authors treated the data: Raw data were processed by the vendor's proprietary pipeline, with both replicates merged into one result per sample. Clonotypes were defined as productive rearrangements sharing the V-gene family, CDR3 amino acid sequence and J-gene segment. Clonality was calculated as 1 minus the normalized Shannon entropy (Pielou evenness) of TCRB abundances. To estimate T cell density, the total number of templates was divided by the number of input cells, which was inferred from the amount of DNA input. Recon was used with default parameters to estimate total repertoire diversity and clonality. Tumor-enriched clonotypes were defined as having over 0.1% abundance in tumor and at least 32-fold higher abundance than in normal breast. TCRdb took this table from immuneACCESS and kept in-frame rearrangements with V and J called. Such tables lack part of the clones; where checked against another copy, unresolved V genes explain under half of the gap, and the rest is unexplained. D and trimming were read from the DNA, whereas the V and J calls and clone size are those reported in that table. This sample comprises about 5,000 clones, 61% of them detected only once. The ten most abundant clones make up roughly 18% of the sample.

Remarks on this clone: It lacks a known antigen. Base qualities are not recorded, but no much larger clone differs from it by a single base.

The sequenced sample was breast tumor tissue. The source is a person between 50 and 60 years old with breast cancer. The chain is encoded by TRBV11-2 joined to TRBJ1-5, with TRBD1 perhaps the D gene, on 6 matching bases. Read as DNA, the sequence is TGTGCCAGCAGCTTAGCGGGGGCTTATCAGCCCCAGCATTTT. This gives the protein CASSLAGAYQPQHF.